These 7 T cell receptor beta chains came from one sample sequenced in a study of CD8 T cells in Susac syndrome. RNA amounts of about 0.5 to 1 ug underwent reverse transcription with random hexamers. TCRdb reprocessed the immunoSEQ multiplex PCR reads via MiXCR and lists one record per CDR3 protein. The top ten clones hold more than 0.12% of a sample with 150,000 to 200,000 distinct CDR3 sequences, just under 95% of them seen once. The sample taken for sequencing was CD4+ T cells from PBMCs. All receptors come from a human donor in good health.

The V and J genes are TRBV20-1 and TRBJ1-4; TRBD1 is a possible D gene (5 bases). Trimming stripped 6 bases from V and 7 bases from J, with 15 bases between. Germline CDR1 DFQATT, CDR2 SNEGSKA (reference sequence). This CDR3 spans 13 amino acids. For the CDR3, the DNA is TGCAGTGCACGTGAGGGGAGTCGTGAAAAACTGTTTTTT. It encodes CSAREGSREKLFF.

The V and J genes are TRBV9 and TRBJ1-6; D unresolved. The CDR3 totals 14 residues. The V end lost 0 bases, the J end lost 2 bases, and 3 bases lay between the germline ends. CDR1 SGDLS and CDR2 YYNGEE come from the germline V gene. The CDR3 loop is CASSVEAYNSPLHF. The CDR3 nucleotides read TGTGCCAGCAGCGTAGAAGCCTATAATTCACCCCTCCACTTT.

The chain has TRBV18 and TRBJ2-7; maybe TRBD2 (5 bases). Germline CDR1 KGHSH, CDR2 LQKENI. The CDR3 length is 17 residues. V lost 0 bases and J 6 bases, leaving 21 bases between the germline ends. The CDR3 coding sequence is TGTGCCAGCTCACCACCGGGCGGACTTAAAGCGTACTCCGAGCAGTACTTC. This translates into CASSPPGGLKAYSEQYF.

The V call is TRBV29-1, the J call TRBJ2-1, with TRBD2 matching over 9 bases. Germline lookup yields CDR1 SQVTM and CDR2 ANQGSEA. The junction had 4 bases not matched to a gene; V was cut back by 0 bases and J by 1 base. The CDR3 totals 16 residues. For the CDR3, the DNA is TGCAGCGTTGAAGATCAGCGGGGGGCGTCCTACAATGAGCAGTTCTTC. This gives the protein CSVEDQRGASYNEQFF.

The rearrangement links TRBV10-3 to TRBJ1-4; a weak D match, TRBD1 (6 bases). CDR1 and CDR2 (germline): ENHRY, SYGVKD. This CDR3 contains 14 residues. V was clipped by 6 bases and J by 6 bases, with 14 bases between them. As DNA, the CDR3 is TGTGCCATCAGCGCCACAGGGAAGGATGAAAAACTGTTTTTT. It encodes CAISATGKDEKLFF.

In its sample, this clonotype was seen once. V usage is TRBV5-1 and J usage is TRBJ2-3; 14 bases fit TRBD2. V was clipped by 4 bases and J by 5 bases; unmatched bases: 9. The CDR3 totals 17 residues. The germline V gene has CDR1 SGHRS and CDR2 YFSETQ. CDR3 DNA: TGCGCCAGCAGCCGGTCCGGGACTAGCGGGGGAGGAGATACGCAGTATTTT. It codes for CASSRSGTSGGGDTQYF.

The CDR3 region is CASSPGAANYGYTF. The CDR3 DNA reads as TGTGCCAGCAGCCCAGGGGCAGCTAACTATGGCTACACCTTC. The chain uses TRBV7-9 and TRBJ1-2; possible D gene TRBD1, 6 bases. The V end was cut by 5 bases, the J end by 0 bases, with 10 bases between. The CDR3 loop spans 14 amino acids. CDR1 is SEHNR, CDR2 FQNEAQ, per germline (reference sequence). The complete variable domain, with remaining parts taken from reference TRBV7-9 and TRBJ1-2, reads DTGVSQNPRHKITKRGQNVTFRCDPISEHNRLYWYRQTLGQGPEFLTYFQNEAQLEKSRLLSDRFSAERPKGSFSTLEIQRTEQGDSAMYLCASSPGAANYGYTFGSGTRLTVV.